Described below is a single T cell receptor beta chain sequence and its context. Its antigen is currently unknown. Trimming pared 0 bases from V and 0 bases from J, leaving 6 bases between. The germline V gene has CDR1 LGHNA and CDR2 YSLEER. There are 15 residues in the CDR3. Researchers reported that TCR beta cDNA libraries carried unique molecular identifiers. Input amounts of 1 to 10 million T cells were used. These gave around 500,000 cDNA molecules, so each molecule approximated one T cell. TCRdb independently ran MiXCR on the PCR reads; one entry per CDR3 protein. The data contain hundreds of thousands of distinct CDR3 sequences, less than 35% of them singletons. This sample is part of a study of post-analysis software for immune sequencing data. Study context: As for disease course, relapsing-remitting, secondary progressive and progressive-relapsing multiple sclerosis were all included. Broader study findings: Roughly five TRBV segments were significantly more frequent in patients than in controls. TRBV5-6, TRBV5-1 and TRBV20-1 were among these segments. In multiple sclerosis, normalized Chao1 diversity was significantly below that of controls.

The specimen sequenced was blood. V usage is TRBV4-3 and J usage is TRBJ2-1; D not resolved. The TCR sequence derives from a girl under 18 with multiple sclerosis. CDR3 in amino acids: CASSQDPVSYNEQFF. CDR3 nucleotides: TGCGCCAGCAGCCAAGACCCAGTCTCCTACAATGAGCAGTTCTTC.